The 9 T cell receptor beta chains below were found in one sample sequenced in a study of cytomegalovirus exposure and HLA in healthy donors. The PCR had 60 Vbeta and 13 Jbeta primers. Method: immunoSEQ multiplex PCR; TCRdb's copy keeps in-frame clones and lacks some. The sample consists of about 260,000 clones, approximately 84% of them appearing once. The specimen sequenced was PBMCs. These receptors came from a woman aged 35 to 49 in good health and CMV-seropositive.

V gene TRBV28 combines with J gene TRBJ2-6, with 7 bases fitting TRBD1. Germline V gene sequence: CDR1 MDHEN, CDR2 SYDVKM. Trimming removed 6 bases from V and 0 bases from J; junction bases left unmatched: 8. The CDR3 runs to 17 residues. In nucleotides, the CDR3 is TGTGCCAGCAGCATGGGACAGCAAAGCTCTGGGGCCAACGTCCTGACTTTC. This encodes CASSMGQQSSGANVLTF.

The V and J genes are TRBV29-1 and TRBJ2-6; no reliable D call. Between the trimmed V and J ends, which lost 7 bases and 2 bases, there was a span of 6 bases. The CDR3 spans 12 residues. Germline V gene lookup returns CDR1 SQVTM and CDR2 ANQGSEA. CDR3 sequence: CSAPAGANVLTF. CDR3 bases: TGCAGCGCACCGGCTGGGGCCAACGTCCTGACTTTC.

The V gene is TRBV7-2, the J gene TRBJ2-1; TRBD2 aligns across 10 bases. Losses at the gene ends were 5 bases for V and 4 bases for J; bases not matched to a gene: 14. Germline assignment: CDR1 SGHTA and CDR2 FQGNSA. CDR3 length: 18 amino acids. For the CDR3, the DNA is TGTGCCAGCAGCCCTAATCCCCCCGGGACTAGCGCATACAATGAGCAGTTCTTC. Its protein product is CASSPNPPGTSAYNEQFF.

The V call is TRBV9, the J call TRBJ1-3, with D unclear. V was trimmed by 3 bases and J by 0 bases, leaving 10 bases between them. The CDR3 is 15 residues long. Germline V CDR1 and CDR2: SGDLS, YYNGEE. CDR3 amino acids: CASSAREPSGNTIYF. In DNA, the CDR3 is TGTGCCAGCAGCGCCCGGGAGCCCTCTGGAAACACCATATATTTT. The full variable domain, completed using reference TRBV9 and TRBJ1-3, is DSGVTQTPKHLITATGQRVTLRCSPRSGDLSVYWYQQSLDQGLQFLIQYYNGEERAKGNILERFSAQQFPDLHSELNLSSLELGDSALYFCASSAREPSGNTIYFGEGSWLTVV.

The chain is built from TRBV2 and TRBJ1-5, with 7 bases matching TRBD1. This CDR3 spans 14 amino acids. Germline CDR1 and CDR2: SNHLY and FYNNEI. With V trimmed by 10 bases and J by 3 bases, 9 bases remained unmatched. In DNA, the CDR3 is TGTGCCACCTCTGCCGGGACAGTCAATCAGCCCCAGCATTTT. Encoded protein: CATSAGTVNQPQHF.

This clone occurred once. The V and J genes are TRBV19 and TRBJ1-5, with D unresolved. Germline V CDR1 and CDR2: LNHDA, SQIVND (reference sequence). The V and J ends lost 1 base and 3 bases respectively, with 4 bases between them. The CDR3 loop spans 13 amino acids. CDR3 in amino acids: CASSIVLNQPQHF. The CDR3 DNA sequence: TGTGCCAGTAGTATAGTCCTCAATCAGCCCCAGCATTTT. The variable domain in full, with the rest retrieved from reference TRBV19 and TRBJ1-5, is DGGITQSPKYLFRKEGQNVTLSCEQNLNHDAMYWYRQDPGQGLRLIYYSQIVNDFQKGDIAEGYSVSREKKESFPLTVTSAQKNPTAFYLCASSIVLNQPQHFGDGTRLSIL.

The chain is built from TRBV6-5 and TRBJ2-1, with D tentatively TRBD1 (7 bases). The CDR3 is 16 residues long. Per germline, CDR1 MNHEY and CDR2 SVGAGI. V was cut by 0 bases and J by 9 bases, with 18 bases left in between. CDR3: CASSYSIEGARGEQFF. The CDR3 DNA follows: TGTGCCAGCAGTTACTCGATCGAGGGGGCGCGGGGTGAGCAGTTCTTC.

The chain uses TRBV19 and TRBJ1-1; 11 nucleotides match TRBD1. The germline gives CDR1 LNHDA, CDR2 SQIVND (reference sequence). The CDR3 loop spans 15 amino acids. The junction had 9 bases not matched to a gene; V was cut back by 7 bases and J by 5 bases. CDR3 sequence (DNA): TGTGCCAGTAAAGGACAGGGGGCAGAGGGTACTGAAGCTTTCTTT. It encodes CASKGQGAEGTEAFF.

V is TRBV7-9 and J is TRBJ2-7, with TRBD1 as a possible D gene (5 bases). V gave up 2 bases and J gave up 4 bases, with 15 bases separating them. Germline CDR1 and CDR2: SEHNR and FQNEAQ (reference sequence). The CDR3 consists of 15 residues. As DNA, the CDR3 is TGTGCCAGCAGCTTAATGACAGTCGTAGGTTACGAGCAGTACTTC. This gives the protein CASSLMTVVGYEQYF.